This TCR beta chain is from a study of graft-versus-host responses after intestinal transplantation. Study background: Anti-thymocyte globulin served as induction for all recipients, who then took tacrolimus and steroids for three to four years. The study's findings and limits: Investigators detected GvH clones in recipient marrow, with some emerging earlier in ileum or blood. Declining HvG levels early post-transplant were linked to peak circulating GvH clone levels. The presence of high graft-versus-host to host-versus-graft clonal ratios in allografts characterized patients with graft-donor T cell macrochimerism.

Deletions cut 5 bases from V and 5 bases from J, with 9 bases between. CDR1 and CDR2 from the germline V gene are SGHTA and FQGTGA. The CDR3 loop spans 13 amino acids. Worth noting for this clone: Its antigen is unidentified.

The repertoire was sequenced with immunoSEQ multiplex PCR; TCRdb's copy has only in-frame clones and lacks some. This repertoire shows around 23,000 clones, approximately 83% found once; its top ten account for about 0.89%. The gene calls are TRBV7-3 and TRBJ2-2; D not resolved. The specimen was PBMCs, collected approximately 450 days after intestinal transplant. The TCR originated in a human patient who received an intestinal transplant, so some T cells may come from the graft donor. For the CDR3, the DNA is TGTGCCAGCAGCCCACCGGAAACCGGGGAGCTGTTTTTT. It encodes CASSPPETGELFF.